This T cell receptor (beta chain) was sequenced for a study of neoadjuvant anti-PD-1 for oral cavity cancer. Clones were sequenced by immunoSEQ multiplex PCR, and TCRdb holds only the in-frame ones, with some missing. Of some 66,000 clones in the sample, around four fifths were seen once. This clone was observed a single time. This CDR3 region has 16 residues. V dropped 4 bases and J dropped 0 bases, with 13 bases sitting between them. CDR1 and CDR2 (germline): MGHRA, YSYEKL. The chain carries TRBV4-1 and TRBJ2-1; no firm D call. The TCR was taken from a person aged 35-79 years with oral cavity squamous cell carcinoma. The sequencing here drew on PBMCs, taken before nivolumab (anti-PD-1) treatment. The CDR3 reads CASSPQAVVSYNEQFF. DNA of the CDR3: TGCGCCAGCAGCCCACAAGCTGTCGTCTCCTACAATGAGCAGTTCTTC.